This T cell receptor beta chain was sequenced during a study of cytomegalovirus exposure and HLA in healthy donors. Study context: Of the donors genotyped, 398 in all, 80% to 85% fell in the Caucasian-associated ancestry cluster.

As regards this clone: Antigen specificity is unknown.

60 Vbeta and 13 Jbeta primers were used in PCR. The data were produced by immunoSEQ multiplex PCR, yet TCRdb's version contains in-frame clones alone and is incomplete. Its table records around 130,000 clones. The study, taken as a whole, reports: HLA restriction was apparent for most CMV-associated TCR beta chains in a later analysis. Available immune exposure information covered CMV serostatus only.

This CDR3 comprises 16 residues. The germline V gene encodes CDR1 SGHDT and CDR2 YYEEEE. This sequence was found in a middle-aged woman in good health and CMV-seronegative. V and J are TRBV5-6 and TRBJ2-5; TRBD2 aligns across 7 bases. The J call could be wrong; TRBJ2-7 is a better fit for the DNA end. The sequenced sample consisted of PBMCs. The CDR3 nucleotides read TGTGCCAGCAGCTTGGTATCCGGGAGGAGCTCCTACGAGCAGTACTTC. Translated, it gives CASSLVSGRSSYEQYF.